One and the same sample provided the 31 T cell receptor beta chains below, sequenced in a study of siplizumab effects on memory and regulatory T cells. Repertoires were generated with immunoSEQ multiplex PCR, while TCRdb's copy carries only in-frame clones and drops some. The data contain 100,000 or so clones, 80% to 95% of them seen just once; the ten biggest clones take up around 12%. What was sequenced was non-Treg CD4+ T cells sorted from blood. These receptors all stem from a human donor in good health.

The sample holds one count of this clone. V is TRBV9 and J is TRBJ2-5; D might be TRBD1 (5 bases). Germline CDR1 SGDLS, CDR2 YYNGEE. The CDR3 length is 14 residues. Trimming took 3 bases from V and 5 from J, leaving 14 bases between them. This CDR3 reads CASSARKGLETQYF. The CDR3 DNA follows: TGTGCCAGCAGCGCCCGCAAGGGGTTGGAGACCCAGTACTTC.

The CDR3 loop reads CATSRGPAGAPDTQYF. For the CDR3, the DNA is TGTGCCACCAGCAGAGGCCCAGCGGGAGCGCCAGATACGCAGTATTTT. The J gene is TRBJ2-3, the V gene TRBV15; 8 positions agree with TRBD2. V lost 1 base, J lost 4 bases, and 7 bases stayed unmatched. This CDR3 is 16 amino acids long. The V gene's germline CDR1 is LNHNV and CDR2 YYDKDF (reference sequence).

J is TRBJ2-5 and V is TRBV7-9, with a possible D match to TRBD2 (6 bases). Trimming shortened V by 3 bases and J by 5 bases, and 13 bases separated the two germline ends. Germline assignment: CDR1 SEHNR and CDR2 FQNEAQ (reference sequence). The CDR3 runs to 14 residues. CDR3 DNA sequence: TGTGCCAGCAGCTTGACATGGGGGACTGAGACCCAGTACTTC. Encoded protein: CASSLTWGTETQYF.

The sample holds one count of this clone. The genes are TRBV7-9 and TRBJ1-4; the match to TRBD1 covers 9 bases. The junction had 13 bases not matched to a gene; V was cut back by 4 bases and J by 10 bases. Germline lookup yields CDR1 SEHNR and CDR2 FQNEAQ (reference sequence). CDR3 size: 16 residues. CDR3 region: CASSSPLAATGGKLFF. The CDR3 DNA is TGTGCCAGCAGCTCACCCTTGGCCGCGACAGGGGGAAAACTGTTTTTT. The entire variable domain, with the rest obtained from reference TRBV7-9 and TRBJ1-4, is as follows: DTGVSQNPRHKITKRGQNVTFRCDPISEHNRLYWYRQTLGQGPEFLTYFQNEAQLEKSRLLSDRFSAERPKGSFSTLEIQRTEQGDSAMYLCASSSPLAATGGKLFFGSGTQLSVL.

The V call is TRBV30, the J call TRBJ2-2, with a possible D match to TRBD1 (6 bases). With 3 bases removed from V and 6 bases from J, the gap between germline ends came to 11 bases. CDR1 is GTSNPN and CDR2 is SVGIG in the germline V gene (reference sequence). This CDR3 has 13 residues. CDR3: CAWSQQGPGELFF. The CDR3, as DNA: TGTGCCTGGAGCCAACAGGGCCCCGGGGAGCTGTTTTTT.

The V gene is TRBV5-1, the J gene TRBJ1-1; TRBD1 matches at 12 bases. V shed 5 bases and J 4 bases; nucleotides not matched to a gene: 9. The length of the CDR3 is 16 residues. Germline V lookup: CDR1 SGHRS, CDR2 YFSETQ. The CDR3 region has the DNA TGCGCCAGCAGACATACCGGGACAGGGGGCTTCACTGAAGCTTTCTTT. Translating it yields CASRHTGTGGFTEAFF. Looking up the rest from reference TRBV5-1 and TRBJ1-1 gives the full variable domain: KAGVTQTPRYLIKTRGQQVTLSCSPISGHRSVSWYQQTPGQGLQFLFEYFSETQRNKGNFPGRFSGRQFSNSRSEMNVSTLELGDSALYLCASRHTGTGGFTEAFFGQGTRLTVV.

The V gene is TRBV5-1, the J gene TRBJ1-4; the D gene is possibly TRBD1 (6 bases). Germline V gene sequence: CDR1 SGHRS, CDR2 YFSETQ. Trimming took 4 bases from V and 5 from J, leaving 12 bases between them. The CDR3 has 14 amino acids. The CDR3 DNA follows: TGCGCCAGCAGCCCTGGGACATCCAATGAAAAACTGTTTTTT. This codes for CASSPGTSNEKLFF. The variable domain in full, with the rest retrieved from reference TRBV5-1 and TRBJ1-4, is KAGVTQTPRYLIKTRGQQVTLSCSPISGHRSVSWYQQTPGQGLQFLFEYFSETQRNKGNFPGRFSGRQFSNSRSEMNVSTLELGDSALYLCASSPGTSNEKLFFGSGTQLSVL.

The chain links TRBV5-6 to TRBJ2-3; 9 bases fit TRBD2. This CDR3 is 15 amino acids long. V dropped 5 bases and J dropped 0; count of bases not matched to a gene: 4. CDR1 and CDR2 (germline): SGHDT, YYEEEE. The CDR3 DNA reads as TGTGCCAGCAGTCTAACTAGCGGGAGCACAGATACGCAGTATTTT. Amino acid sequence: CASSLTSGSTDTQYF.

The chain recombines TRBV25-1 with TRBJ2-2; perhaps TRBD2 as D (6 bases). The germline V and J ends were trimmed by 4 bases and 5 bases, with 20 bases remaining between them. The CDR3 runs 17 residues. CDR1 is MGHDK, CDR2 SYGVNS, per germline. The CDR3 sequence: CASSAFRGAAGTGELFF. The CDR3 nucleotides are TGTGCCAGCAGTGCTTTCCGAGGGGCCGCGGGGACCGGGGAGCTGTTTTTT.

This chain joins TRBV5-1 and TRBJ2-3, with a tentative D call TRBD2 (6 bases). This CDR3 is built from 15 residues. Per germline, CDR1 SGHRS and CDR2 YFSETQ. Deletions cut 2 bases from V and 5 bases from J, with 15 bases between. CDR3 bases: TGCGCCAGCAGCTTTGACGGGAGAATTATAGATACGCAGTATTTT. Encoded protein: CASSFDGRIIDTQYF.

The chain recombines TRBV2 with TRBJ1-1; D might be TRBD1 (5 bases). Germline lookup yields CDR1 SNHLY and CDR2 FYNNEI. The CDR3 totals 14 residues. Trimming pared 3 bases from V and 1 base from J, leaving 9 bases between. The CDR3, as DNA: TGTGCCAGCAGTGACAGGGTGGGGAACACTGAAGCTTTCTTT. Its translation is CASSDRVGNTEAFF.

J is TRBJ2-7 and V is TRBV10-3; TRBD2 matches 9 bases. J lost 5 bases, V lost 6 bases, and 8 bases had no gene match. The CDR3 totals 14 residues. From germline, CDR1 is ENHRY and CDR2 SYGVKD. The DNA of the CDR3 is TGTGCCATCAGCCCCCGGACTAGCGAAAACGAGCAGTACTTC. Amino acid sequence: CAISPRTSENEQYF.

The V call is TRBV7-9, the J call TRBJ2-5, with D uncertain. The J call is doubtful: the DNA matches TRBJ2-7 better. The germline V gene encodes CDR1 SEHNR and CDR2 FQNEAQ (reference sequence). The CDR3 is 15 amino acids. In nucleotides, the CDR3 is TGTGCCAGCAGCTTAGTTTCCCCGGACGCCTACGAGCAGTACTTC. Its protein is CASSLVSPDAYEQYF.

This clone was picked up a small number of times. V gene TRBV6-5 combines with J gene TRBJ2-6, with D hard to call. CDR1 is MNHEY and CDR2 is SVGAGI in the germline V gene. Between the trimmed V and J ends, which lost 9 bases and 0 bases, there was a span of 9 bases. This CDR3 is built from 14 residues. The CDR3, as DNA: TGTGCCAGGAGACGGCGCTCTGGGGCCAACGTCCTGACTTTC. Translated: CARRRRSGANVLTF.

The CDR3 loop reads CASRPGFSDTQYF. DNA of the CDR3: TGTGCCAGTAGGCCAGGGTTTTCAGATACGCAGTATTTT. The V call is TRBV19, the J call TRBJ2-3; D perhaps matches TRBD1 (5 bases). This CDR3 is built from 13 residues. The V end lost 6 bases, the J end lost 4 bases, and 11 bases lay between the germline ends. Germline values: CDR1 LNHDA, CDR2 SQIVND (reference sequence).

This rearrangement joins TRBV30 to TRBJ2-7; tentatively, D is TRBD2 (5 bases). Trimming removed 4 bases from V and 6 bases from J, with 13 bases in between. Germline loops: CDR1 GTSNPN, CDR2 SVGIG (reference sequence). This CDR3 has 12 amino acids. CDR3 sequence: CAWTAGPAEQYF. In nucleotides, the CDR3 is TGTGCCTGGACGGCGGGTCCGGCCGAGCAGTACTTC.

The CDR3 DNA sequence: TGTGCCAGCAGGAGGGGTTATCGGCATGAAAAACTGTTTTTT. Protein sequence: CASRRGYRHEKLFF. The rearrangement joins TRBV27 to TRBJ1-4; TRBD1 is a possible D gene (5 bases). CDR1 MNHEY and CDR2 SMNVEV come from the germline V gene (reference sequence). CDR3 length: 14 residues. V was clipped by 6 bases and J by 6 bases, with 14 bases between them.

This chain joins TRBV6-6 and TRBJ1-5, with D perhaps TRBD1 (5 bases). The CDR3 runs 15 residues. Germline CDR1 MNHNY, CDR2 SVGAGI (reference sequence). The V and J ends lost 6 bases and 2 bases respectively, with 14 bases between them. Written as DNA, the CDR3 is TGTGCCAGCAGCCCCCAGGGAGGAGGCAATCAGCCCCAGCATTTT. Amino acid sequence: CASSPQGGGNQPQHF.

In this sample, this clone turned up once. The CDR3 region is CASSLMHGNTIYF. The CDR3 DNA follows: TGCGCCAGCAGCTTGATGCACGGAAACACCATATATTTT. The gene calls are TRBV5-1 and TRBJ1-3, with D uncertain. The CDR3 has 13 amino acids. Germline CDR1 SGHRS, CDR2 YFSETQ. The V gene lost 1 base and the J gene lost 4 bases, with 6 bases spanning the gap.

This clone came up once. The chain employs TRBV11-3 and TRBJ2-5, with unresolved D. CDR3 length: 14 residues. Germline V gene lookup returns CDR1 SGHNT and CDR2 YENEEA. The V end was cut by 5 bases, the J end by 1 base, with 11 bases between. The CDR3 region has the DNA TGTGCCAGCAGCCTAGGCACACCCCAAGAGACCCAGTACTTC. As protein: CASSLGTPQETQYF.

This clone came up once. J is TRBJ2-5 and V is TRBV6-1; D possibly corresponds to TRBD2 (5 bases). With 5 bases removed from V and 5 bases from J, the gap between germline ends came to 12 bases. This CDR3 region has 13 residues. Germline-derived CDR1 and CDR2 are MNHNS and SASEGT. The DNA for the CDR3 is TGTGCCAGCAGTTCCGGGGTGATGGAGACCCAGTACTTC. Translating it yields CASSSGVMETQYF.

This chain joins TRBV6-6 and TRBJ2-3; D call uncertain. The germline gives CDR1 MNHNY, CDR2 SVGAGI (reference sequence). The CDR3 loop spans 15 amino acids. The V end lost 6 bases, the J end lost 6 bases, and 19 bases lay between the germline ends. The CDR3 spells CASRPQSFRADTQYF. CDR3 in DNA: TGTGCCAGCAGACCCCAGTCGTTTCGGGCCGATACGCAGTATTTT.

This chain uses TRBV5-1 with TRBJ2-7; TRBD1 might be the D (6 bases). Germline CDR1 reads SGHRS; CDR2 reads YFSETQ. The V end was cut by 0 bases, the J end by 2 bases, with 9 bases between. The CDR3 is 14 amino acids. The CDR3 nucleotides are TGCGCCAGCAGCTTGGGTCAGGGGCCCTACGAGCAGTACTTC. This codes for CASSLGQGPYEQYF.

CDR3 sequence (DNA): TGTGCCAGCAGCCAATGGGGGACGGACTACAATGAGCAGTTCTTC. It is translated as CASSQWGTDYNEQFF. The chain uses TRBV11-2 and TRBJ2-1; D may correspond to TRBD1 or TRBD2 (5 bases each). V lost 5 bases, J lost 3 bases, and 14 bases lay in between. The CDR3 is 15 amino acids. The V gene's germline CDR1 is SGHAT and CDR2 FQNNGV.

The chain is built from TRBV30 and TRBJ1-6; tentative D call: TRBD1 (6 bases). Germline values: CDR1 GTSNPN, CDR2 SVGIG (reference sequence). There are 13 residues in the CDR3. V was clipped by 4 bases and J by 9 bases, with 13 bases between them. CDR3 protein: CAWNGGAGSPLHF. CDR3 nucleotide sequence: TGTGCCTGGAATGGGGGGGCCGGTTCACCCCTCCACTTT.

The chain combines TRBV7-8 with TRBJ2-3; D not certain. This CDR3 contains 12 residues. The V gene's germline CDR1 is SGHVS and CDR2 FQNEAQ. Trimming removed 3 bases at V and 5 bases at J, with 6 bases between. CDR3 DNA: TGTGCCAGCAGCTTTGCGCTAGATACGCAGTATTTT. Translating gives CASSFALDTQYF. The full variable domain, in which reference TRBV7-8 and TRBJ2-3 provide the parts outside the CDR3, is GAGVSQSPRYKVAKRGQDVALRCDPISGHVSLFWYQQALGQGPEFLTYFQNEAQLDKSGLPSDRFFAERPEGSVSTLKIQRTQQEDSAVYLCASSFALDTQYFGPGTRLTVL.

The V and J genes are TRBV7-9 and TRBJ1-2; a possible D gene is TRBD1 (6 bases). CDR3 size: 13 residues. V lost 5 bases, J lost 8 bases, and 15 bases lay in between. Germline CDR1 is SEHNR and CDR2 is FQNEAQ (reference sequence). Here the CDR3 reads CASSPRGFEGYTF. CDR3 nucleotides: TGTGCCAGCAGCCCCAGGGGCTTCGAAGGCTACACCTTC.

V is TRBV20-1 and J is TRBJ1-2; weak D call: TRBD1 (5 bases). Germline V lookup: CDR1 DFQATT, CDR2 SNEGSKA (reference sequence). The V end lost 5 bases, the J end lost 4 bases, and 8 bases lay between the germline ends. The CDR3 is 11 residues long. CDR3 loop: CSASGSYGYTF. CDR3 in DNA: TGCAGTGCTTCAGGGTCCTATGGCTACACCTTC.

CDR3 residues: CASSHVTGELFF. CDR3 coding DNA: TGTGCCAGCAGCCACGTCACCGGGGAGCTGTTTTTT. The chain combines TRBV7-8 with TRBJ2-2; D is undetermined. The germline CDR1 and CDR2 sequences are SGHVS and FQNEAQ. The CDR3 length is 12 residues. The V end lost 5 bases, the J end lost 4 bases, and 5 bases lay between the germline ends.

Written as DNA, the CDR3 is TGTGCCAGCAGCTTACAACCGGGACTAGCGTACACCGGGGAGCTGTTTTTT. It codes for CASSLQPGLAYTGELFF. The V call is TRBV11-3, the J call TRBJ2-2; 10 positions agree with TRBD2. Germline V CDR1 and CDR2: SGHNT, YENEEA. This CDR3 is built from 17 residues. V was clipped by 2 bases and J by 3 bases; unmatched bases: 6.

The J gene is TRBJ1-1, the V gene TRBV10-3; D not certain. Germline-derived CDR1 and CDR2 are ENHRY and SYGVKD. Trimming took off 0 bases at V and 11 bases at J, with 16 bases between the two ends. The CDR3 contains 14 residues. CDR3 coding DNA: TGTGCCATCAGTGAGTCGAGCGGGGAAGATTCGGCTTTCTTT. Protein sequence: CAISESSGEDSAFF.